This T cell receptor beta chain is drawn from a study of T cells in localized non-small cell lung cancer. Trimming cost V 4 bases and J 4 bases, with 13 bases left between them. CDR3 size: 15 residues. From germline, CDR1 is SGHNT and CDR2 YENEEA. General study points: T cell clonality was highest in uninvolved adjacent lung, above tumor. There was an association of higher blood T cell density with longer overall survival.

This clone occurred a few times. What it binds is unknown. Method: immunoSEQ multiplex PCR; TCRdb's copy keeps in-frame clones and lacks some. Among 1,200 or so clones listed, roughly a third were seen once. Source: normal lung tissue next to the tumor, taken before any cancer treatment. This receptor was identified in a male donor older than 55 with stage I squamous cell lung carcinoma. The chain uses TRBV11-3 and TRBJ2-2; no clear D gene. CDR3: CASSSIGPSTGELFF. The DNA for the CDR3 is TGTGCCAGCAGCTCCATCGGACCTTCCACCGGGGAGCTGTTTTTT.